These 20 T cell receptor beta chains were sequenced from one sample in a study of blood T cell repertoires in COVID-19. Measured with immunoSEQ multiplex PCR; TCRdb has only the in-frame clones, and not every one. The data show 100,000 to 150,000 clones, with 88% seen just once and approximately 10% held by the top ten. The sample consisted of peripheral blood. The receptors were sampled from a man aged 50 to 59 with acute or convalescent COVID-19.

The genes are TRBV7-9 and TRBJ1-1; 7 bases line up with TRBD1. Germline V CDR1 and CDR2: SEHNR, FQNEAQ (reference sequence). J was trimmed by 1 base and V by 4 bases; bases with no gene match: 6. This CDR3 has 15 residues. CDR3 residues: CASSSSRQGNTEAFF. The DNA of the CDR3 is TGTGCCAGCAGCTCCTCGCGACAGGGGAACACTGAAGCTTTCTTT.

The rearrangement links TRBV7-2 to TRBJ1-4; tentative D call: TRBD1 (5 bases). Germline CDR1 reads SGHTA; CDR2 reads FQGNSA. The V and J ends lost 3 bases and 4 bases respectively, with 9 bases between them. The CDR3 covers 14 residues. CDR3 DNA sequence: TGTGCCAGCAGCTTCGGGGGGGGTAATGAAAAACTGTTTTTT. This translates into CASSFGGGNEKLFF.

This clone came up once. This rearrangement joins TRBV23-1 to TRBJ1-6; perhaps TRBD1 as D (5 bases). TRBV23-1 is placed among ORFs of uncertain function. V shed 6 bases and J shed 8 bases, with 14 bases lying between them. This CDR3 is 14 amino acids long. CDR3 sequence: CASSLGDLYSPLHF. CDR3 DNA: TGCGCCAGCAGCCTTGGGGACTTATATTCACCCCTCCACTTT.

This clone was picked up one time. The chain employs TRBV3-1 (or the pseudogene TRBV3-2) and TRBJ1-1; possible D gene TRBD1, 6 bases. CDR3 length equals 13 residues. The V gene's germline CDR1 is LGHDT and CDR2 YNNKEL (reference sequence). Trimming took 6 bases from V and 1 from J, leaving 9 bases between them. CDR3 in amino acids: CASRDRTNTEAFF. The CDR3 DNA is TGTGCCAGCAGGGACAGAACGAACACTGAAGCTTTCTTT.

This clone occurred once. CDR3 bases: TGTGCCAGCAGTGAATCAACAGGGTTCTACGAGCAGTACTTC. Encoded protein: CASSESTGFYEQYF. The chain combines TRBV2 with TRBJ2-7; a possible D gene is TRBD1 (6 bases). The germline V gene encodes CDR1 SNHLY and CDR2 FYNNEI. Between the trimmed V and J ends, which lost 2 bases and 3 bases, there was a span of 11 bases. The CDR3 totals 14 residues.

The DNA for the CDR3 is TGTGCCAGCAGACCCGGGAGACTCTGGGAGACCCAGTACTTC. Amino acids: CASRPGRLWETQYF. The chain employs TRBV6-5 and TRBJ2-5, with D possibly matching TRBD2 (6 bases). Germline V gene data show CDR1 as MNHEY and CDR2 as SVGAGI. The CDR3 contains 14 residues. V was pared by 6 bases and J by 5 bases, with 16 bases between.

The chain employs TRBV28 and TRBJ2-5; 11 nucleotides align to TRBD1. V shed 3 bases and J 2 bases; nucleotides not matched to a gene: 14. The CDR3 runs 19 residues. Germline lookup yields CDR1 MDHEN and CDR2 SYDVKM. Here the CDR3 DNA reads TGTGCCAGCAGTTTCGTAGGAGCATTGGGACAGGGGGGTCAAGAGACCCAGTACTTC. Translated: CASSFVGALGQGGQETQYF.

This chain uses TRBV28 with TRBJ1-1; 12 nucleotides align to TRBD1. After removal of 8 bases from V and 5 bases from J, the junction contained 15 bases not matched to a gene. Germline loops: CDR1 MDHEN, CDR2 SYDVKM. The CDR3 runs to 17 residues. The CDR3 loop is CASSSPGQGALGTEAFF. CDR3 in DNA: TGTGCCAGCTCATCCCCGGGACAGGGGGCCCTAGGGACTGAAGCTTTCTTT.

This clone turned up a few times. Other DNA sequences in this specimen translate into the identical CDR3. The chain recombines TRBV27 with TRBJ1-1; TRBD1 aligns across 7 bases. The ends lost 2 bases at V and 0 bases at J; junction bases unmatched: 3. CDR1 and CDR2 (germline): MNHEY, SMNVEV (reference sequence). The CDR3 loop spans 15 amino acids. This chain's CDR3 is CASSLLGTVNTEAFF. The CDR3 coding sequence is TGTGCCAGCAGTTTACTCGGGACAGTGAACACTGAAGCTTTCTTT.

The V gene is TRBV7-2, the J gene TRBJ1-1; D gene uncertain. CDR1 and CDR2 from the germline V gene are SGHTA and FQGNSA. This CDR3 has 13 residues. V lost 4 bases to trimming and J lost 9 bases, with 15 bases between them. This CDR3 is CASSSRDNSQAFF. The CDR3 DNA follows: TGTGCCAGCAGCTCCCGGGATAATTCCCAAGCTTTCTTT.

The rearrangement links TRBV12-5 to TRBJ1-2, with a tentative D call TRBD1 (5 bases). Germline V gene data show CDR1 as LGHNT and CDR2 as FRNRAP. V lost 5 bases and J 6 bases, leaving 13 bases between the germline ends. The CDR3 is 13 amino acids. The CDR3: CASGVQAFNGYTF. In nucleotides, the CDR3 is TGTGCTAGTGGTGTACAGGCCTTCAATGGCTACACCTTC.

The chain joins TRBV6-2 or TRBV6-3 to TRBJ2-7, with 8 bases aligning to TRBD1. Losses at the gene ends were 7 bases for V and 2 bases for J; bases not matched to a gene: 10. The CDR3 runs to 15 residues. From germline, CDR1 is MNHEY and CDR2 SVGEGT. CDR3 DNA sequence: TGTGCCAGCAACCCAGTAGGGACAGGTACCTACGAGCAGTACTTC. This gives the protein CASNPVGTGTYEQYF.

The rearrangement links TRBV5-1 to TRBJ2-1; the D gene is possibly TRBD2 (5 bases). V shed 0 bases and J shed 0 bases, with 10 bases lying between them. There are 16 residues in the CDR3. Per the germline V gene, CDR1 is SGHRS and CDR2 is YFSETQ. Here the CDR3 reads CASSLAPRASYNEQFF. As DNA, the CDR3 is TGCGCCAGCAGCTTGGCCCCGCGGGCCTCCTACAATGAGCAGTTCTTC.

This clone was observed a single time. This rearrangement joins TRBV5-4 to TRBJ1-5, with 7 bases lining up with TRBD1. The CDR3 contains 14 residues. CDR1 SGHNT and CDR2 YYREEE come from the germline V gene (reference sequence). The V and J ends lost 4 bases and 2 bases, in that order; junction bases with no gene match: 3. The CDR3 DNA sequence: TGTGCCAGCAGCGCTGGACAGGGCAATCAGCCCCAGCATTTT. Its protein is CASSAGQGNQPQHF.

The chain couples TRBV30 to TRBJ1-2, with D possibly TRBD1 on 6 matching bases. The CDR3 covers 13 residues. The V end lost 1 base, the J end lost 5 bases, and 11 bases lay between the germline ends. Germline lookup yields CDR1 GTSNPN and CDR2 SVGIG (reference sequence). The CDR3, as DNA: TGTGCCTGGAGTGACGGGACAATTTATGGCTACACCTTC. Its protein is CAWSDGTIYGYTF.

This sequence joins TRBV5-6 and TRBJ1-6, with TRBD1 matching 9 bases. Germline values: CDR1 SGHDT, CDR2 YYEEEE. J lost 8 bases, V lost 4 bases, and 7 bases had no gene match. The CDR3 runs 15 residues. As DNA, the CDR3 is TGTGCCAGCAGCCCCCAGGGACAGGGCGATTCACCCCTCCACTTT. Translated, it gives CASSPQGQGDSPLHF.

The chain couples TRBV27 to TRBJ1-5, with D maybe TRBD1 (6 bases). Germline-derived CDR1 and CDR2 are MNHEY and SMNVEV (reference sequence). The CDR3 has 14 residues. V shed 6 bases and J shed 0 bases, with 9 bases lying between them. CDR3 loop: CASRKGDSNQPQHF. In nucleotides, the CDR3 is TGTGCCAGCAGAAAGGGGGATAGCAATCAGCCCCAGCATTTT.

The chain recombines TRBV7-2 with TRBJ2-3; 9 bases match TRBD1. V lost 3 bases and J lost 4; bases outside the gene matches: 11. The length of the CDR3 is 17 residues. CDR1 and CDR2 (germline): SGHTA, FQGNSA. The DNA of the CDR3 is TGTGCCAGCAGCTTTTCCCCCGGGACAGGGTTTGCAGATACGCAGTATTTT. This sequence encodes CASSFSPGTGFADTQYF.

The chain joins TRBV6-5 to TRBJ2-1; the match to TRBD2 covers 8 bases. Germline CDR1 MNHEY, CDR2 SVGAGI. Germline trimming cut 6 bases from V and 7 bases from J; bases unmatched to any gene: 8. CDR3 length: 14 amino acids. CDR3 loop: CASRPGGPRNEQFF. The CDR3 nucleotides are TGTGCCAGCAGACCGGGAGGGCCGAGGAATGAGCAGTTCTTC.

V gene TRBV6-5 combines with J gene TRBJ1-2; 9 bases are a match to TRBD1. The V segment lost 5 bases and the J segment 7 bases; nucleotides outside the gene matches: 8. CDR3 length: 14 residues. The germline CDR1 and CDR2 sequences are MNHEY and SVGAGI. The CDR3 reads CASSPGQGSLGYTF. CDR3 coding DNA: TGTGCCAGCAGTCCCGGACAGGGGAGTCTTGGCTACACCTTC.